Presented here are 14 T cell receptor beta chains from one specimen sequenced in a study of patients and donors after allogeneic stem cell transplantation. TCRdb re-called the RT-PCR reads through MiXCR, storing one row per CDR3 protein. The table records roughly 250,000 distinct CDR3 sequences, 12% to 15% of them present only once. The sequencing input was blood, either unsorted or a sorted T cell fraction (not recorded which). The receptors were sampled from a human donor who was either an allogeneic HSCT recipient or a stem cell or donor lymphocyte infusion donor (not recorded which). It is not recorded whose cells these are; they may come from a transplant donor.

The chain links TRBV12-3 or TRBV12-4 to TRBJ2-7; weak D call: TRBD2 (6 bases). The CDR3 is 12 residues long. V shed 6 bases and J shed 3 bases, with 9 bases lying between them. CDR3 amino acids: CASSRLVYEQYF. The CDR3 DNA reads TGTGCCAGCAGCCGACTAGTCTACGAGCAGTACTTC.

This clonotype was counted between two and nine times. This chain connects TRBV7-6 to TRBJ2-1; the match to TRBD2 covers 11 bases. Germline V gives CDR1 SGHVS, CDR2 FNYEAQ. V dropped 5 bases and J dropped 2; count of bases not matched to a gene: 17. This CDR3 has 20 amino acids. Here the CDR3 DNA reads TGTGCCAGCAGCCCGACGAAGGCTAGCGGGAGGATTCTTGCCTACAATGAGCAGTTCTTC. The encoded protein is CASSPTKASGRILAYNEQFF.

This clonotype was seen a handful of times. Compared with germline, one end of the junction differs, possibly owing to a read error. The CDR3 reads CARSWGGSQQETQYF. In DNA form, the CDR3 reads TGCGCCAGAAGCTGGGGCGGGAGCCAACAAGAGACCCAGTACTTC. The chain is built from TRBV5-1 and TRBJ2-5; 7 nucleotides agree with TRBD2. The V gene's germline CDR1 is SGHRS and CDR2 YFSETQ. The CDR3 extends over 15 amino acids. The full variable domain, in which reference TRBV5-1 and TRBJ2-5 provide the parts outside the CDR3, is KAGVTQTPRYLIKTRGQQVTLSCSPISGHRSVSWYQQTPGQGLQFLFEYFSETQRNKGNFPGRFSGRQFSNSRSEMNVSTLELGDSALYLCARSWGGSQQETQYFGPGTRLLVL.

This clonotype has only a few counts. The chain links TRBV20-1 to TRBJ2-1; the match to TRBD2 covers 8 bases. J lost 5 bases, V lost 5 bases, and 8 bases had no gene match. Germline lookup yields CDR1 DFQATT and CDR2 SNEGSKA (reference sequence). The CDR3 is 14 amino acids. Written as DNA, the CDR3 is TGCAGTGCTCTAACTAGCGGCCCTGACAATGAGCAGTTCTTC. It codes for CSALTSGPDNEQFF.

In this sample, this clonotype turned up a few times. V usage is TRBV7-9 and J usage is TRBJ1-4; 7 bases map to TRBD1. The CDR3 runs to 16 residues. Trimming cost V 5 bases and J 7 bases; bases outside gene matches: 13. The germline V gene encodes CDR1 SEHNR and CDR2 FQNEAQ (reference sequence). The CDR3 DNA is TGTGCCAGCAGCAACGGGAACAGGGGTTCGGGTGAAAAACTGTTTTTT. Amino acid sequence: CASSNGNRGSGEKLFF. The complete variable domain, with remaining parts taken from reference TRBV7-9 and TRBJ1-4, reads DTGVSQNPRHKITKRGQNVTFRCDPISEHNRLYWYRQTLGQGPEFLTYFQNEAQLEKSRLLSDRFSAERPKGSFSTLEIQRTEQGDSAMYLCASSNGNRGSGEKLFFGSGTQLSVL.

The J gene is TRBJ1-5, the V gene TRBV28; D not resolved. In germline, CDR1 is MDHEN, CDR2 SYDVKM. The CDR3 spans 12 residues. Trimming pared 11 bases from V and 1 base from J, leaving 9 bases between. This CDR3 is CAAHDSNQPQHF. The DNA for the CDR3 is TGTGCCGCGCATGACAGCAATCAGCCCCAGCATTTT.

This sequence joins TRBV6-4 and TRBJ2-3, with TRBD1 matching 10 bases. Trimming at V came to 6 bases and at J to 5 bases, leaving 5 bases not matched to a gene. The CDR3 consists of 14 residues. Germline V lookup: CDR1 MRHNA, CDR2 SNTAGT. CDR3 DNA sequence: TGTGCCAGCAGCGGACAGGGGGGGAAAGATACGCAGTATTTT. It specifies CASSGQGGKDTQYF.

The chain uses TRBV4-2 and TRBJ2-2, with TRBD2 identical over 11 bases. Per germline, CDR1 LGHNA and CDR2 YNFKEQ. The CDR3 has 17 residues. J gave up 5 bases and V 1 base, and 6 bases lay outside the gene matches. CDR3 residues: CASSQGLAGIRTGELFF. For the CDR3, the DNA is TGTGCCAGCAGCCAAGGACTAGCGGGAATCAGAACCGGGGAGCTGTTTTTT.

This chain links TRBV6-1 with TRBJ1-2; possible D gene TRBD1, 5 bases. The ends were cut back, 6 bases at V and 0 bases at J, with 20 bases in the middle. CDR1 is MNHNS, CDR2 SASEGT, per germline. CDR3 size: 17 residues. The CDR3 coding sequence is TGTGCCAGCAGCCGGGGGGTCGGGATCAACACTAACTATGGCTACACCTTC. Amino acid sequence: CASSRGVGINTNYGYTF.

This clonotype has only a few counts. The chain employs TRBV4-3 and TRBJ1-1; no reliable D call. The CDR3 is made up of 15 amino acids. Germline V gene sequence: CDR1 LGHNA, CDR2 YSLEER. The V end was cut by 3 bases, the J end by 4 bases, with 15 bases between. The CDR3: CASSQETQRLTEAFF. Here the CDR3 DNA reads TGCGCCAGCAGCCAGGAGACCCAGAGGCTCACTGAAGCTTTCTTT.

Only a few counts were recorded for this clonotype. The rearrangement uses TRBV7-2 and TRBJ2-7; 8 nucleotides align to TRBD2. Trimming cost V 2 bases and J 3 bases; bases outside gene matches: 6. The CDR3 extends over 15 amino acids. From germline, CDR1 is SGHTA and CDR2 FQGNSA. CDR3 nucleotide sequence: TGTGCCAGCAGCTTACGGGGCGGGGGGATCTACGAGCAGTACTTC. Its protein product is CASSLRGGGIYEQYF.

At least ten counts were recorded for this clonotype. This chain uses TRBV6-1 with TRBJ2-5; tentatively, D is TRBD1 (5 bases). The V end lost 6 bases, the J end lost 5 bases, and 16 bases lay between the germline ends. CDR3 length equals 14 residues. CDR1 and CDR2 (germline): MNHNS, SASEGT. CDR3 in DNA: TGTGCCAGCAGGGAACGGCGGACAACCGAGACCCAGTACTTC. This translates into CASRERRTTETQYF.

This clonotype was seen only a few times. J is TRBJ2-1 and V is TRBV5-1; TRBD1 or TRBD2 may be the D gene (5 bases each). The CDR3 covers 14 residues. The V gene's germline CDR1 is SGHRS and CDR2 YFSETQ. Deletions cut 6 bases from V and 1 base from J, with 11 bases between. In nucleotides, the CDR3 is TGCGCCAGCACCGGGGCCTCATCCTACAATGAGCAGTTCTTC. Its translation: CASTGASSYNEQFF.

In DNA form, the CDR3 reads TGTGCCAGTTCTACATGGAACGCGAACACCGGGGAGCTGTTTTTT. Protein sequence: CASSTWNANTGELFF. This chain uses TRBV6-1 with TRBJ2-2; D remains unclear. V shed 9 bases and J shed 0 bases, with 14 bases lying between them. The germline V gene has CDR1 MNHNS and CDR2 SASEGT. The CDR3 sequence is 15 residues long.